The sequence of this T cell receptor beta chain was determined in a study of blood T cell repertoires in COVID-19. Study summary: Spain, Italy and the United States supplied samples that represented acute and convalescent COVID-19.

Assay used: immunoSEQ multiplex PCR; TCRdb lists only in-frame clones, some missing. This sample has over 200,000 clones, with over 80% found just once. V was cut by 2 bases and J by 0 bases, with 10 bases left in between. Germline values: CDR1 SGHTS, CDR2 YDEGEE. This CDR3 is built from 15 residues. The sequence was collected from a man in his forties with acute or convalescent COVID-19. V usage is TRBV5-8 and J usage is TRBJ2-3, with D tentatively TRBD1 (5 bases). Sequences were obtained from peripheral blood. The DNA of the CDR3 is TGTGCCAGCAGCTTAGCAGGGTCTAGCACAGATACGCAGTATTTT. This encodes CASSLAGSSTDTQYF. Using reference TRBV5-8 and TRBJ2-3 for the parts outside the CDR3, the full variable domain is EAGVTQSPTHLIKTRGQQATLRCSPISGHTSVYWYQQALGLGLQFLLWYDEGEERNRGNFPPRFSGRQFPNYSSELNVNALELEDSALYLCASSLAGSSTDTQYFGPGTRLTVL.